Only a few counts were recorded for the clone carrying this T cell receptor beta chain. Its antigen remains unknown. The data stem from a study of T cells after yellow fever vaccination. Study observations and caveats: Most clones from primary vaccination resurfaced after the booster (around 97% CD4, about 91% CD8). Abundant bulk-population clonotypes could contaminate the FACS-sorted repertoires.

Each CDR3 protein gets one entry after TCRdb re-called the 5' RACE reads with MiXCR. This sample has about 340,000 distinct CDR3 sequences, with about 8.7% found just once. The J segment lost 4 bases and the V segment lost 0 bases, leaving 3 bases of the junction unmatched. The germline V gene has CDR1 MNHEY and CDR2 SVGEGT. There are 15 residues in the CDR3. This specimen was PBMCs, taken on the day of the first yellow fever vaccination. The sequence was obtained from a man aged 18 to 29 who received the YFV17D yellow fever vaccine. This chain uses TRBV6-2 or TRBV6-3 with TRBJ2-7, with TRBD1 matching over 10 bases. CDR3 coding DNA: TGTGCCAGCAGTTACTCCCGGGACAGGGGTTACGAGCAGTACTTC. This sequence encodes CASSYSRDRGYEQYF.